What follows describes a single T cell receptor (beta chain). Random hexamers were used to reverse transcribe the RNA input (about 0.5 to 1 ug). TCRdb fed the immunoSEQ multiplex PCR reads into MiXCR, producing one record per CDR3 protein. The profile shows some 300,000 distinct CDR3 sequences, 65% to 90% of them singletons. Germline V lookup: CDR1 SQVTM, CDR2 ANQGSEA. The CDR3 contains 17 residues. Germline trimming cut 7 bases from V and 1 base from J; bases unmatched to any gene: 12. This sample stems from a study of CD8 T cells in Susac syndrome. The receptor's source is a human donor with multiple sclerosis. Sequencing was performed on CD8+ T cells from PBMCs. The chain is built from TRBV29-1 and TRBJ2-1; 11 bases agree with TRBD2. The CDR3 nucleotides are TGCAGCGCCAACCTGGGACTAGCGGCCGGGTCCTACAATGAGCAGTTCTTC. This codes for CSANLGLAAGSYNEQFF.